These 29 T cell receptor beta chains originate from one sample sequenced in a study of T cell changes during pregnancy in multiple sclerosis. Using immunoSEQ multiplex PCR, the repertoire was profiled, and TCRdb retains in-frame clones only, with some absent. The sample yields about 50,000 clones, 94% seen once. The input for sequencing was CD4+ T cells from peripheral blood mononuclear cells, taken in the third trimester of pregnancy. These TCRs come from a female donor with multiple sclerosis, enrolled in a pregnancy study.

CDR3 in amino acids: CASSRLSTSSGTDTQYF. CDR3 in DNA: TGTGCCAGCAGTAGGCTCTCCACTAGCTCCGGCACAGATACGCAGTATTTT. The chain carries TRBV2 and TRBJ2-3, with a tentative D call TRBD2 (6 bases). The CDR3 runs to 17 residues. Deletions cut 5 bases from V and 1 base from J, with 19 bases between. Germline V gene lookup returns CDR1 SNHLY and CDR2 FYNNEI.

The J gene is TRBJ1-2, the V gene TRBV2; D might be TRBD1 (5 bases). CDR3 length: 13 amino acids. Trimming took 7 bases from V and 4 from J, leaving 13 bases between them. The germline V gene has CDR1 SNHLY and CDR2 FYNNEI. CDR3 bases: TGTGCCAGCACTACTGACAGTACCTATGGCTACACCTTC. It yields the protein CASTTDSTYGYTF.

CDR3 region: CAGNPRTVRGELFF. CDR3 nucleotide sequence: TGTGCCGGGAACCCTAGGACAGTGCGCGGGGAGCTGTTTTTT. V is TRBV30 and J is TRBJ2-2; tentative D call: TRBD1 (6 bases). Germline V CDR1 and CDR2: GTSNPN, SVGIG (reference sequence). The CDR3 contains 14 residues. The ends were cut back, 8 bases at V and 7 bases at J, with 20 bases in the middle.

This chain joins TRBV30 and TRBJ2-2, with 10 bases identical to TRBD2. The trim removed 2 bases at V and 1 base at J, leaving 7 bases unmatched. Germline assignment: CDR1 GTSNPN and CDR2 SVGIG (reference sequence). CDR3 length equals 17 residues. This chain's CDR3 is CAWSKQRGGLNTGELFF. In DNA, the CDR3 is TGTGCCTGGAGTAAGCAGCGGGGGGGATTGAACACCGGGGAGCTGTTTTTT. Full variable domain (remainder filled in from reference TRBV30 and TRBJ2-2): SQTIHQWPATLVQPVGSPLSLECTVEGTSNPNLYWYRQAAGRGLQLLFYSVGIGQISSEVPQNLSASRPQDRQFILSSKKLLLSDSGFYLCAWSKQRGGLNTGELFFGEGSRLTVL.

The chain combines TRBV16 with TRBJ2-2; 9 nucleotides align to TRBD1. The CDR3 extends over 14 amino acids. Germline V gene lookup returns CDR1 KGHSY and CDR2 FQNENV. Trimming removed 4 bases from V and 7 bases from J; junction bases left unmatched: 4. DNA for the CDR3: TGTGCCAGCAGCCGGGACAGGGTCGGCGGGGAGCTGTTTTTT. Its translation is CASSRDRVGGELFF.

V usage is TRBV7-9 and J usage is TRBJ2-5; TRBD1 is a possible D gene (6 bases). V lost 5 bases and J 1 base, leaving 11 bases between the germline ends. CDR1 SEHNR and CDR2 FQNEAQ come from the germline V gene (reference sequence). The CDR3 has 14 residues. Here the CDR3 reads CASSPTGFQETQYF. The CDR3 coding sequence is TGTGCCAGCAGCCCGACAGGTTTCCAAGAGACCCAGTACTTC.

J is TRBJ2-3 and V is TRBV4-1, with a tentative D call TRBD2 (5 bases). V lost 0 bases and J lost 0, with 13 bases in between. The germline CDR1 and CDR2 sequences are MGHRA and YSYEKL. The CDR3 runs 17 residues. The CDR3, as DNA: TGCGCCAGCAGCCAAGATCGGCAGCGGACTAGCACAGATACGCAGTATTTT. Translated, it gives CASSQDRQRTSTDTQYF.

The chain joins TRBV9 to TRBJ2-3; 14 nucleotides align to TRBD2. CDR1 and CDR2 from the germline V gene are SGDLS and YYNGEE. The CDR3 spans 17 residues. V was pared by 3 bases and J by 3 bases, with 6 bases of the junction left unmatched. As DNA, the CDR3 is TGTGCCAGCAGCGCAGGGACTAGCGGGAGCTTGACAGATACGCAGTATTTT. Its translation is CASSAGTSGSLTDTQYF.

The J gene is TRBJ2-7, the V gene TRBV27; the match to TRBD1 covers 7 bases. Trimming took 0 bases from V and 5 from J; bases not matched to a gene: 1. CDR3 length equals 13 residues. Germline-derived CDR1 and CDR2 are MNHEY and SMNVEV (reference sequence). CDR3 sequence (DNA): TGTGCCAGCAGTTTATCGACAGGGCACGAGCAGTACTTC. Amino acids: CASSLSTGHEQYF.

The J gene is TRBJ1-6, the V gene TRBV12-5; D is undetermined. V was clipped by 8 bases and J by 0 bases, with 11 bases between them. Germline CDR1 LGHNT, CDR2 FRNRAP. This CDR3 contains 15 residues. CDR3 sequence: CASREGSSYNSPLHF. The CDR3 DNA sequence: TGTGCTAGTCGGGAAGGGAGCTCCTATAATTCACCCCTCCACTTT.

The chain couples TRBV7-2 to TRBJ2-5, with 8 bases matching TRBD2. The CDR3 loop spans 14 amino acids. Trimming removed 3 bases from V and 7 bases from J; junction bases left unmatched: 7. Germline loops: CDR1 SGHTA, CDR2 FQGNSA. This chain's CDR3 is CASSLVYGGATQYF. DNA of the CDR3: TGTGCCAGCAGCTTGGTTTACGGGGGGGCGACCCAGTACTTC.

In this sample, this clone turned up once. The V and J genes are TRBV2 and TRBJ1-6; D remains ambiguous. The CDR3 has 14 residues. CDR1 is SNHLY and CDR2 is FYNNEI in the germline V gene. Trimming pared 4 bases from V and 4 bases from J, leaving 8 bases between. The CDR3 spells CASSVSGYNSPLHF. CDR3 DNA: TGTGCCAGCAGTGTTTCAGGTTATAATTCACCCCTCCACTTT. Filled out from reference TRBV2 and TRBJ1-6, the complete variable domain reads EPEVTQTPSHQVTQMGQEVILRCVPISNHLYFYWYRQILGQKVEFLVSFYNNEISEKSEIFDDQFSVERPDGSNFTLKIRSTKLEDSAMYFCASSVSGYNSPLHFGNGTRLTVT.

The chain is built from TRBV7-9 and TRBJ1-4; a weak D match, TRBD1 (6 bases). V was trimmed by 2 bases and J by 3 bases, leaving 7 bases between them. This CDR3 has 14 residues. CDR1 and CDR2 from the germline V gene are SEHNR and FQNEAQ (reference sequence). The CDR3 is CASSLRTANEKLFF. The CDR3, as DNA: TGTGCCAGCAGCTTACGGACAGCTAATGAAAAACTGTTTTTT.

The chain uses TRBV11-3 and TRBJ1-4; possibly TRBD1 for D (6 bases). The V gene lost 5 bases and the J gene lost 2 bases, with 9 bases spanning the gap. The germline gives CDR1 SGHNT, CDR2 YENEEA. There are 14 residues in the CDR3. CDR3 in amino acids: CASSDRLTNEKLFF. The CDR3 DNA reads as TGTGCCAGCAGCGACAGGTTGACTAATGAAAAACTGTTTTTT.

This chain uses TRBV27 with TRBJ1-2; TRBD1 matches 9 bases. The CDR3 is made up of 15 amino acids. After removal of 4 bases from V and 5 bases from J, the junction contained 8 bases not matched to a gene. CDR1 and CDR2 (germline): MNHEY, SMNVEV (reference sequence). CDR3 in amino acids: CASSSMGQGKYGYTF. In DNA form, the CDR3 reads TGTGCCAGCAGTTCTATGGGACAGGGAAAATATGGCTACACCTTC.

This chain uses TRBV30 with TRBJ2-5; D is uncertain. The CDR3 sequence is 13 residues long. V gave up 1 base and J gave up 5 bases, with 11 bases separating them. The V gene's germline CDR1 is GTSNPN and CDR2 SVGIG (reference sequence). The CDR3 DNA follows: TGTGCCTGGAGTGCATGGTCCGCGGAGACCCAGTACTTC. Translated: CAWSAWSAETQYF.

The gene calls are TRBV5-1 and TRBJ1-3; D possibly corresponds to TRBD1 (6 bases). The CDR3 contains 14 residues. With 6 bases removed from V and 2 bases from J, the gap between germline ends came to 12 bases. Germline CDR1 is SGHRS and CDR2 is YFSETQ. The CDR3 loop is CASTSGGPGNTIYF. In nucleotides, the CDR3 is TGCGCCAGCACTTCGGGGGGGCCTGGAAACACCATATATTTT. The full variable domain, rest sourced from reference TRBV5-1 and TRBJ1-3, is KAGVTQTPRYLIKTRGQQVTLSCSPISGHRSVSWYQQTPGQGLQFLFEYFSETQRNKGNFPGRFSGRQFSNSRSEMNVSTLELGDSALYLCASTSGGPGNTIYFGEGSWLTVV.

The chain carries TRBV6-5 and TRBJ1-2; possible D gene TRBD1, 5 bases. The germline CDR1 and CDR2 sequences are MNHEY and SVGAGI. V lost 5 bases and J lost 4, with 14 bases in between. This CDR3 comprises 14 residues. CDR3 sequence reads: CASSRSGTLYGYTF. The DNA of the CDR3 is TGTGCCAGCAGTCGATCCGGGACTCTCTATGGCTACACCTTC.

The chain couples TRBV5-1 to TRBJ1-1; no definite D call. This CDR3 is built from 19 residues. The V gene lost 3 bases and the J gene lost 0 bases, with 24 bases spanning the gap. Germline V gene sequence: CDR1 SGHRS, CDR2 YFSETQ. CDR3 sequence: CASSSTPSGNNILNTEAFF. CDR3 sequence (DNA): TGCGCCAGCAGCTCGACCCCCTCCGGGAATAATATTCTGAACACTGAAGCTTTCTTT.

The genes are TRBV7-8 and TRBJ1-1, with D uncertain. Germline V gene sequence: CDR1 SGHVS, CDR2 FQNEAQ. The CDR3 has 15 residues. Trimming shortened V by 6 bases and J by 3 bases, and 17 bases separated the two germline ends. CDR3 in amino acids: CASRVKGASDTEAFF. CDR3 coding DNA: TGTGCCAGCAGAGTTAAGGGAGCTTCGGACACTGAAGCTTTCTTT.

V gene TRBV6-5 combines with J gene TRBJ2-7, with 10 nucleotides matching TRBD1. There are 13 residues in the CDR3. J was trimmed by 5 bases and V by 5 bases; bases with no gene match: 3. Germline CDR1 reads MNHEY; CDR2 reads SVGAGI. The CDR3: CASSRQGAHEQYF. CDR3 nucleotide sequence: TGTGCCAGCAGTCGACAGGGGGCCCACGAGCAGTACTTC.

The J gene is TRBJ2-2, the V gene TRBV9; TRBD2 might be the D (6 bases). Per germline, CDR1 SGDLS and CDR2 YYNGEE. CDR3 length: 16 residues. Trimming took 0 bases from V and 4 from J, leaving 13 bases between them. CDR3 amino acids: CASSVAEGSRTGELFF. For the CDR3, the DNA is TGTGCCAGCAGCGTAGCGGAGGGGTCCCGCACCGGGGAGCTGTTTTTT.

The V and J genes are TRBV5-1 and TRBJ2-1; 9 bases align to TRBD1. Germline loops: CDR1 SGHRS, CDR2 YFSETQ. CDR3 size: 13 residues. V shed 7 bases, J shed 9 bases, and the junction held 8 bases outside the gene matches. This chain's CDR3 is CASVPGQGTEQFF. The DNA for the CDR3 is TGCGCCAGCGTCCCGGGACAGGGAACTGAGCAGTTCTTC.

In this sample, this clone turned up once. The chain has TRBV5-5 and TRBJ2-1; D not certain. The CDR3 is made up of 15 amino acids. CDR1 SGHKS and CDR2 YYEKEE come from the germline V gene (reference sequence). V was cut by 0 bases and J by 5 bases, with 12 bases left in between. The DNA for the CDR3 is TGTGCCAGCAGCTTGGTCTTGGCAGGCCACAATGAGCAGTTCTTC. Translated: CASSLVLAGHNEQFF.

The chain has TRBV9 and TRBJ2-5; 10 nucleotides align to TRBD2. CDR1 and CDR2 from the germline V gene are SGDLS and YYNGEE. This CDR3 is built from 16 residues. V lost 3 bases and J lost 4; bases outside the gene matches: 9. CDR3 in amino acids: CASSGGLANLGETQYF. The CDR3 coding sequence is TGTGCCAGCAGCGGGGGACTAGCGAATTTGGGAGAGACCCAGTACTTC.

For the CDR3, the DNA is TGTGCCAGCAGCTTAGAGCGCAGGAACACTGAAGCTTTCTTT. Protein product: CASSLERRNTEAFF. The chain recombines TRBV7-2 with TRBJ1-1; D remains unclear. The CDR3 runs to 14 residues. V was pared by 1 base and J by 1 base, with 7 bases between. The germline CDR1 and CDR2 sequences are SGHTA and FQGNSA.

CDR3 region: CASSHRASGNTIYF. The CDR3 DNA sequence: TGTGCCAGCAGCCACAGGGCGTCTGGAAACACCATATATTTT. V usage is TRBV7-9 and J usage is TRBJ1-3; D possibly corresponds to TRBD1 (6 bases). V lost 5 bases to trimming and J lost 1 base, with 9 bases between them. Germline CDR1 is SEHNR and CDR2 is FQNEAQ (reference sequence). The CDR3 contains 14 residues.

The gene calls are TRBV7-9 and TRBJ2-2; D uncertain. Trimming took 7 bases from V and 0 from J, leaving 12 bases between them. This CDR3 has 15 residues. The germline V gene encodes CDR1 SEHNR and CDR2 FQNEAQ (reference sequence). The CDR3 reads CASILITANTGELFF. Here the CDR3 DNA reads TGTGCCAGCATCCTCATCACGGCGAACACCGGGGAGCTGTTTTTT.

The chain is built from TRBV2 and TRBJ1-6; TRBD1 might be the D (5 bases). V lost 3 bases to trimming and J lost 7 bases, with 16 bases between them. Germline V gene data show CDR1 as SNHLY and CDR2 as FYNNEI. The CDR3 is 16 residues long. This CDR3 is CASSDIGGADNSPLHF. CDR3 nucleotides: TGTGCCAGCAGTGATATAGGAGGGGCTGACAATTCACCCCTCCACTTT.